The T cell receptor (beta chain) described here comes from a study of cytomegalovirus exposure and HLA in healthy donors. For this clone: Its cognate antigen is unknown.

Overall study findings and caveats: It was assumed in the presence/absence analyses that sequencing depth was roughly uniform across donors. Rarity characterized most TCR sequences, yet some public TCRs appeared in many donors. Among the CMV-associated chains, a few were confirmed in vitro as specific for CMV antigens.

Amplification used 60 Vbeta primers and 13 Jbeta primers. Profiling relied on immunoSEQ multiplex PCR, and the TCRdb table lists in-frame clones only, not all of them. Among approximately 130,000 clones listed, 55% to 75% were seen once. The sample comprised PBMCs. The clonotype originates from a man aged 50-60 years in good health and CMV-seropositive.

The CDR3 nucleotides read TGTGCCAGCAGTCCCACCCCAACGGGGGAGACCCAGTACTTC. Translation: CASSPTPTGETQYF. The chain employs TRBV6-5 and TRBJ2-5; D perhaps matches TRBD2 (5 bases). The CDR3 loop spans 14 amino acids. In germline, CDR1 is MNHEY, CDR2 SVGAGI. V lost 5 bases, J lost 5 bases, and 15 bases lay in between.